The source of this T cell receptor beta chain is a study of cytomegalovirus exposure and HLA in healthy donors. The primer mix had 60 Vbeta and 13 Jbeta primers. The table came from immunoSEQ multiplex PCR; TCRdb's copy has only in-frame clones and leaves some out. The sample includes 100,000 or so clones, approximately 82% seen only once; the top ten take 7.5% to 9%. This clone showed up just once. Its antigen is not known. Findings and caveats of the study: Later work showed greater clonal expansion in HLA-associated TCR beta chains than in equally common others.

CDR1 and CDR2 (germline): SGHNT, YENEEA. CDR3 length: 15 residues. The V gene end was trimmed by 3 bases and the J gene end by 5 bases; junction bases not matched to a gene: 4. Sequencing was performed on PBMCs. This chain links TRBV11-3 with TRBJ2-5; 12 bases are shared with TRBD1. This TCR was sampled from a man aged 40-49 years in good health and CMV-seropositive. The CDR3 DNA sequence: TGTGCCAGCAGCTTGGGACAGGGGGCCAGGGAGACCCAGTACTTC. Protein sequence: CASSLGQGARETQYF.